This T cell receptor (beta chain) stems from a study of blood T cell repertoires in COVID-19. Some clones are missing from TCRdb's copy, which holds only in-frame ones; the method was immunoSEQ multiplex PCR. The sample has 25,000 to 35,000 clones; about 91% are singletons. The CDR3 is 15 residues long. With 4 bases removed from V and 5 bases from J, the gap between germline ends came to 15 bases. Germline V gene lookup returns CDR1 MGHRA and CDR2 YSYEKL. V and J are TRBV4-1 and TRBJ1-5; no reliable D call. The sample was peripheral blood. This receptor was taken from a man older than 75 with acute or convalescent COVID-19. In DNA form, the CDR3 reads TGCGCCAGCAGCCCCTCGGCCCAGCGGGATCAGCCCCAGCATTTT. Protein: CASSPSAQRDQPQHF.